Shown below are 18 T cell receptor beta chains from a single sample sequenced in a study of vaccination and CD4 T cells after COVID-19. Treatment described: roughly 10-day PBMC culture with coronavirus spike peptide pools or control peptides (ViraFEST assay). At the Johns Hopkins FTIC core, DNA taken from cultured CD4+ T cells was sequenced by way of the Oncomine TCR Beta short-read assay. TCRdb re-called the PCR reads through MiXCR, storing one row per CDR3 protein. The sample includes 15,000 to 20,000 distinct CDR3 sequences, roughly 49% seen only once; the top ten take roughly 4%. Antigens for these TCRs are unknown. The sequenced sample was CD4+ T cells from blood, cultured in vitro. These receptors came from a human donor who had recovered from COVID-19.

This clonotype turned up a few times. This chain connects TRBV11-2 to TRBJ1-1, with unresolved D. Germline lookup yields CDR1 SGHAT and CDR2 FQNNGV. Between the trimmed V and J ends, which lost 5 bases and 6 bases, there was a span of 13 bases. CDR3 length: 13 amino acids. The CDR3 coding sequence is TGTGCCAGCAGCCGGCGATGGGTCGCTGAAGCTTTCTTT. This translates into CASSRRWVAEAFF.

The sample holds a few counts of this clonotype. The chain links TRBV21-1 to TRBJ2-7; the table's D call, TRBD2, has no DNA check behind it. TRBV21-1 is designated a pseudogene. The CDR3 loop spans 21 amino acids. DNA of the CDR3: TGTGCCAGCAGCAATTTTTTTGTGACTAGCGGGAGGGCTGTGGGGCGTAGCGAGCAGTACTTC. It is translated as CASSNFFVTSGRAVGRSEQYF.

The chain has TRBV7-2 and TRBJ2-7; TRBD1 might be the D (6 bases). The CDR3 is made up of 15 amino acids. Germline V gene lookup returns CDR1 SGHTA and CDR2 FQGNSA. V was clipped by 1 base and J by 2 bases, with 12 bases between them. CDR3 in amino acids: CASSLDPRGAYEQYF. DNA of the CDR3: TGTGCCAGCAGCTTAGACCCCAGGGGCGCCTACGAGCAGTACTTC.

This rearrangement joins TRBV6-1 to TRBJ2-2, with D possibly being TRBD2 (5 bases). Germline CDR1 and CDR2: MNHNS and SASEGT. This CDR3 is 16 amino acids long. V was cut by 6 bases and J by 5 bases, with 19 bases left in between. The DNA for the CDR3 is TGTGCCAGCAGCCTAGCTCCCGGCTCCCGGACCGGGGAGCTGTTTTTT. Translated: CASSLAPGSRTGELFF.

The chain uses TRBV11-2 and TRBJ1-2; 10 bases fit TRBD1. The CDR3 contains 16 residues. V was pared by 5 bases and J by 0 bases, with 6 bases of the junction left unmatched. Germline V CDR1 and CDR2: SGHAT, FQNNGV. The CDR3: CASSRTGGTSNYGYTF. The CDR3, as DNA: TGTGCCAGCAGCAGGACAGGGGGAACTTCTAACTATGGCTACACCTTC.

This clonotype occurred a few times. This chain uses TRBV7-3 with TRBJ1-1; D gene uncertain. The CDR3 is made up of 14 amino acids. Germline V gene data show CDR1 as SGHTA and CDR2 as FQGTGA. The V gene lost 1 base and the J gene lost 0 bases, with 6 bases spanning the gap. The CDR3 nucleotides are TGTGCCAGCAGCTTAAGTGCGATGAACACTGAAGCTTTCTTT. The encoded protein is CASSLSAMNTEAFF.

This clonotype was counted only a few times. The rearrangement links TRBV7-6 to TRBJ2-2; 8 nucleotides agree with TRBD1. The CDR3 totals 16 residues. Germline-derived CDR1 and CDR2 are SGHVS and FNYEAQ. Trimming took 1 base from V and 7 from J; bases not matched to a gene: 8. In DNA, the CDR3 is TGTGCCAGCAGCTTAGATGCAGGGGGCGGTTTCGGGGAGCTGTTTTTT. Its translation is CASSLDAGGGFGELFF.

V usage is TRBV19 and J usage is TRBJ2-2; D not resolved. Germline V gives CDR1 LNHDA, CDR2 SQIVND (reference sequence). The CDR3 contains 15 residues. V was shortened by 0 bases and J by 1 base, with 6 bases between the two germline ends. The CDR3 region is CASSIDSMNTGELFF. Here the CDR3 DNA reads TGTGCCAGTAGTATAGACAGTATGAACACCGGGGAGCTGTTTTTT.

The V call is TRBV7-2, the J call TRBJ2-1; 11 positions match TRBD2. Germline values: CDR1 SGHTA, CDR2 FQGNSA. The CDR3 has 15 residues. V lost 5 bases and J lost 4; bases outside the gene matches: 4. The CDR3 loop reads CASSTGTSGYNEQFF. The CDR3 nucleotides read TGTGCCAGCAGCACCGGGACTAGCGGATACAATGAGCAGTTCTTC.

This clonotype has more than one count but fewer than ten. The chain recombines TRBV6-1 with TRBJ2-7, with 8 bases matching TRBD1. Germline V gene data show CDR1 as MNHNS and CDR2 as SASEGT. This CDR3 spans 14 amino acids. V was clipped by 11 bases and J by 0 bases; unmatched bases: 9. In DNA, the CDR3 is TGTGCCGCCTGGACAGGGCTTAGCTCCTACGAGCAGTACTTC. Protein sequence: CAAWTGLSSYEQYF.

This chain uses TRBV19 with TRBJ2-1; D may be TRBD1 (6 bases). Trimming shortened V by 2 bases and J by 5 bases, and 13 bases separated the two germline ends. Germline-derived CDR1 and CDR2 are LNHDA and SQIVND (reference sequence). The CDR3 length is 15 residues. In DNA, the CDR3 is TGTGCCAGTAGTATACCGACAGGAGACCACAATGAGCAGTTCTTC. Residues: CASSIPTGDHNEQFF.

This clonotype has more than one count but fewer than ten. The chain is built from TRBV12-3 or TRBV12-4 and TRBJ1-2, with TRBD1 as a possible D gene (5 bases). Deletions cut 5 bases from V and 8 bases from J, with 15 bases between. The CDR3 loop spans 13 amino acids. This CDR3 is CASSPQDSRGYTF. In DNA, the CDR3 is TGTGCCAGCAGTCCACAGGACTCTCGGGGCTACACCTTC.

CDR3 sequence: CASSSTSGYTGELFF. The CDR3 coding sequence is TGTGCCAGCAGTTCGACTAGCGGATACACCGGGGAGCTGTTTTTT. The chain combines TRBV6-5 with TRBJ2-2, with 9 nucleotides matching TRBD2. The CDR3 runs to 15 residues. Germline loops: CDR1 MNHEY, CDR2 SVGAGI. J was trimmed by 3 bases and V by 4 bases; bases with no gene match: 3.

This clonotype has a handful of counts. This rearrangement joins TRBV11-1 to TRBJ2-3, with D perhaps matching TRBD2 (5 bases). CDR3 length: 12 residues. V lost 5 bases to trimming and J lost 7 bases, with 10 bases between them. Per the germline V gene, CDR1 is SGHAT and CDR2 is FQDESV (reference sequence). The CDR3 spells CASSLPTNTQYF. CDR3 nucleotides: TGTGCCAGCAGCCTCCCGACTAATACGCAGTATTTT.

The V call is TRBV7-9, the J call TRBJ2-7, with D perhaps matching TRBD1 (6 bases). Germline values: CDR1 SEHNR, CDR2 FQNEAQ (reference sequence). V was trimmed by 2 bases and J by 6 bases, leaving 17 bases between them. CDR3 length: 15 residues. The CDR3 reads CASSLSPRGISEQYF. CDR3 nucleotides: TGTGCCAGCAGCTTATCCCCCAGGGGAATCAGCGAGCAGTACTTC.

The chain recombines TRBV5-1 with TRBJ2-7; D call uncertain. Trimming pared 0 bases from V and 2 bases from J, leaving 12 bases between. Germline V CDR1 and CDR2: SGHRS, YFSETQ. The CDR3 runs to 15 residues. The CDR3 nucleotides read TGCGCCAGCAGCTTGGACCGTTTGGCAACCTACGAGCAGTACTTC. This gives the protein CASSLDRLATYEQYF.

This clonotype occurred a few times. The rearrangement links TRBV7-2 to TRBJ1-2; 12 bases match TRBD1. Germline CDR1 is SGHTA and CDR2 is FQGNSA. This CDR3 has 17 residues. V was clipped by 0 bases and J by 8 bases; unmatched bases: 10. This CDR3 is CASSLAGGQGAREGYTF. CDR3 nucleotide sequence: TGTGCCAGCAGCTTAGCCGGGGGACAGGGGGCGCGTGAGGGCTACACCTTC.

The rearrangement uses TRBV15 and TRBJ2-7; D call uncertain. Per germline, CDR1 LNHNV and CDR2 YYDKDF (reference sequence). V shed 5 bases and J shed 9 bases, with 11 bases lying between them. The CDR3 length is 11 residues. The CDR3 nucleotides are TGTGCCACCAGCTCGTACCGCGGGCAGTACTTC. It translates to CATSSYRGQYF.